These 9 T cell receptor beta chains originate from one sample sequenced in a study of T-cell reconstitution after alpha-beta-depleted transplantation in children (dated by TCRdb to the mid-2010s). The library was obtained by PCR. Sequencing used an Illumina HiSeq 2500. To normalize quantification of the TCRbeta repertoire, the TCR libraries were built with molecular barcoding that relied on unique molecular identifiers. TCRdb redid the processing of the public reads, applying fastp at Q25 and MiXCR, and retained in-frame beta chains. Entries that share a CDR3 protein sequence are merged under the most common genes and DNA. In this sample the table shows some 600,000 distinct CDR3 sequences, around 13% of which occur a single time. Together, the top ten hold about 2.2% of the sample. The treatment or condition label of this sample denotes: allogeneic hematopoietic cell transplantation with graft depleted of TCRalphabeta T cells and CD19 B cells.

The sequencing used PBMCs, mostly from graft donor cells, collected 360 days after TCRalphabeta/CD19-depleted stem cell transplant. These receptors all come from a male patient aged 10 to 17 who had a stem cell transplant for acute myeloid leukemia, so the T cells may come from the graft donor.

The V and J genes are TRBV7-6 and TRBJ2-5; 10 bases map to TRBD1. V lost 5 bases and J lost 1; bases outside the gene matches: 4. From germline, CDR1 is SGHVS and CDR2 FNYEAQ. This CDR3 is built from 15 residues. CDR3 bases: TGTGCCAGCAGCCCGGGGGACAGGGGCCAAGAGACCCAGTACTTC. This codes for CASSPGDRGQETQYF.

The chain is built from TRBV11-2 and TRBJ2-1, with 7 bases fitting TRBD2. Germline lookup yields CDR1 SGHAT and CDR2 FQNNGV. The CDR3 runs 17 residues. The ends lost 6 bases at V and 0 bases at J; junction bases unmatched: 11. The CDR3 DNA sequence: TGTGCCAGCAGACCAGTAGCGGGTGGACCCTCCTACAATGAGCAGTTCTTC. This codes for CASRPVAGGPSYNEQFF.

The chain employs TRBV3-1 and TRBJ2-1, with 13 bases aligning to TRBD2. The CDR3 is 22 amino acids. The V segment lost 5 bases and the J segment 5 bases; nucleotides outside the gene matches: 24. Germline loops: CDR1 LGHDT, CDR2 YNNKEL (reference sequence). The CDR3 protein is CASSSQGVPTSGRALGNNEQFF. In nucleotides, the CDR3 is TGTGCCAGCAGCTCACAGGGGGTCCCAACTAGCGGGAGGGCCCTCGGGAACAATGAGCAGTTCTTC.

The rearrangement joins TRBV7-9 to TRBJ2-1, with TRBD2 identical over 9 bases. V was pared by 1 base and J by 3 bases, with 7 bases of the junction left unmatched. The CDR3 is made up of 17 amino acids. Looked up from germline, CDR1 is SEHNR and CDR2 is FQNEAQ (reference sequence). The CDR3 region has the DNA TGTGCCAGCAGCTTAGGCGGGCTAGCGGGGATCTACAATGAGCAGTTCTTC. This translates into CASSLGGLAGIYNEQFF. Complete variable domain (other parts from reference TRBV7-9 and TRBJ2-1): DTGVSQNPRHKITKRGQNVTFRCDPISEHNRLYWYRQTLGQGPEFLTYFQNEAQLEKSRLLSDRFSAERPKGSFSTLEIQRTEQGDSAMYLCASSLGGLAGIYNEQFFGPGTRLTVL.

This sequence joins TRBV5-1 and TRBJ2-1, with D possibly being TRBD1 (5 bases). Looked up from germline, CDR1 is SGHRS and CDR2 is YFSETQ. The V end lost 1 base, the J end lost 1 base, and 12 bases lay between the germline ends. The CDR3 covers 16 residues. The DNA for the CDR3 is TGCGCCAGCAGCTTGAGTCGTGGGGCTTCCTACAATGAGCAGTTCTTC. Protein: CASSLSRGASYNEQFF.

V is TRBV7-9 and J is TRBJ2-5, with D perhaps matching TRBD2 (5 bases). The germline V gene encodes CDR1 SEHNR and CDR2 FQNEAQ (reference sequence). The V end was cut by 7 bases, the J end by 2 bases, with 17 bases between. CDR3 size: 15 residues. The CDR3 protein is CASTSWAREQETQYF. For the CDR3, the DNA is TGTGCCAGCACGTCGTGGGCGAGGGAACAAGAGACCCAGTACTTC.

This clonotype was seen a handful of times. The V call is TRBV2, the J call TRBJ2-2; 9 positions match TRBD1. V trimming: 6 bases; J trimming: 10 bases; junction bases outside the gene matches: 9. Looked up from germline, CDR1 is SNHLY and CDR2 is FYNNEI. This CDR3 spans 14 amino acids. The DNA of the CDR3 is TGTGCCAGCAGAGACACAGGGGGCCGCAAGGAGCTGTTTTTT. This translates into CASRDTGGRKELFF.

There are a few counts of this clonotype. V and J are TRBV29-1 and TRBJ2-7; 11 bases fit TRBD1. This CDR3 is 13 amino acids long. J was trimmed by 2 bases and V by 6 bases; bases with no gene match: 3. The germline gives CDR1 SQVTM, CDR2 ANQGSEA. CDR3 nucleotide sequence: TGCAGCGTCTTGGGACAGGGGGCCTACGAGCAGTACTTC. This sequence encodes CSVLGQGAYEQYF.

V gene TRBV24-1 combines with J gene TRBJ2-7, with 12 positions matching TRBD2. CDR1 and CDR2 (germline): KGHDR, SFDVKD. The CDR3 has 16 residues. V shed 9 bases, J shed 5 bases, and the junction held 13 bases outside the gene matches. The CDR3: CATATGLAGLGNEQYF. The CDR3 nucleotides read TGTGCCACCGCTACGGGACTAGCGGGTCTTGGCAACGAGCAGTACTTC.